The 30 T cell receptor beta chains below come from one sample, sequenced in a study of blood T cell repertoires in COVID-19. Using immunoSEQ multiplex PCR, the repertoire was profiled, and TCRdb retains in-frame clones only, with some absent. The sample carries 130,000 to 150,000 clones, more than 75% recorded once. Sequencing input: peripheral blood. These receptors were taken from a human donor with acute or convalescent COVID-19. The donor label of this sample is uncertain.

CDR3 DNA: TGTGCCAGCAGCTTGAGGGGGACTAGCGGAAGCACAGATACGCAGTATTTT. This codes for CASSLRGTSGSTDTQYF. V gene TRBV7-2 combines with J gene TRBJ2-3; 11 bases match TRBD2. Germline-derived CDR1 and CDR2 are SGHTA and FQGNSA. The ends lost 3 bases at V and 0 bases at J; junction bases unmatched: 5. CDR3 length equals 17 residues.

The rearrangement links TRBV4-3 to TRBJ1-2, with D possibly matching TRBD1 (5 bases). Trimming removed 3 bases from V and 3 bases from J, with 8 bases in between. The germline gives CDR1 LGHNA, CDR2 YSLEER. The CDR3 runs 13 residues. Here the CDR3 DNA reads TGCGCCAGCAGCCACGCGACAGACTATGGCTACACCTTC. Residues: CASSHATDYGYTF.

J is TRBJ1-2 and V is TRBV19; D not resolved. Trimming shortened V by 7 bases and J by 5 bases, and 20 bases separated the two germline ends. Germline loops: CDR1 LNHDA, CDR2 SQIVND (reference sequence). This CDR3 is 15 amino acids long. CDR3: CASTGGTDGFYGYTF. Here the CDR3 DNA reads TGTGCCAGTACCGGCGGAACGGATGGATTTTATGGCTACACCTTC.

V usage is TRBV30 and J usage is TRBJ1-5; 7 nucleotides match TRBD1. CDR1 GTSNPN and CDR2 SVGIG come from the germline V gene (reference sequence). The CDR3 runs 14 residues. Trimming at V came to 1 base and at J to 4 bases, leaving 4 bases not matched to a gene. The CDR3 loop reads CAWSADRYNQPQHF. The CDR3 nucleotides are TGTGCCTGGAGTGCGGACAGGTATAATCAGCCCCAGCATTTT. Full variable domain (rest looked up from reference TRBV30 and TRBJ1-5): SQTIHQWPATLVQPVGSPLSLECTVEGTSNPNLYWYRQAAGRGLQLLFYSVGIGQISSEVPQNLSASRPQDRQFILSSKKLLLSDSGFYLCAWSADRYNQPQHFGDGTRLSIL.

The V and J genes are TRBV3-1 (or the pseudogene TRBV3-2) and TRBJ1-1, with 8 bases matching TRBD1. Germline V lookup: CDR1 LGHDT, CDR2 YNNKEL (reference sequence). There are 15 residues in the CDR3. V lost 4 bases and J lost 2; bases outside the gene matches: 6. The CDR3 protein is CASSLGDRGNTEAFF. The CDR3 DNA sequence: TGTGCCAGCAGCCTTGGCGACAGGGGAAACACTGAAGCTTTCTTT.

Concerning this clone: In this CDR3 the conserved last residue, phenylalanine or tryptophan, is missing, so a read error is likely. It is unclear where the CDR3 begins or ends on the DNA, so no DNA is shown, and the CDR3 is as TCRdb lists it. The chain recombines TRBV4-3 with TRBJ2-7; TRBD1 is taken as the D call from the table, unchecked against the DNA. The CDR3 region is 11 residues in length, termini included. CDR1 is LGHNA, CDR2 YSLEER, per germline. The CDR3 sequence: CASSNRQGDVS.

J is TRBJ1-4 and V is TRBV29-1, with D perhaps TRBD1 (5 bases). This CDR3 region has 16 residues. CDR1 is SQVTM, CDR2 ANQGSEA, per germline. Trimming shortened V by 4 bases and J by 0 bases, and 15 bases separated the two germline ends. The CDR3 DNA reads as TGCAGCGTTGGGGGGGAGGGTTATGCAACTAATGAAAAACTGTTTTTT. Translating gives CSVGGEGYATNEKLFF.

To note about this clone: This specimen includes other DNA sequences encoding the same CDR3. The chain uses TRBV30 and TRBJ1-2, with TRBD1 as a possible D gene (6 bases). CDR1 is GTSNPN, CDR2 SVGIG, per germline (reference sequence). The CDR3 contains 14 residues. Trimming removed 3 bases at V and 1 base at J, with 12 bases between. CDR3 in DNA: TGTGCCTGGAGCCCGGGACATCATAACTATGGCTACACCTTC. Protein: CAWSPGHHNYGYTF.

This chain links TRBV27 with TRBJ2-5; D unclear. Per germline, CDR1 MNHEY and CDR2 SMNVEV (reference sequence). Trimming pared 4 bases from V and 4 bases from J, leaving 19 bases between. The CDR3 is made up of 16 amino acids. The CDR3 DNA reads TGTGCCAGCAGTTCCAGCTTATACCGCGGCGGAGAGACCCAGTACTTC. Amino acid sequence: CASSSSLYRGGETQYF.

The V and J genes are TRBV6-1 and TRBJ2-5, with D perhaps matching TRBD1 (5 bases). The CDR3 is 15 residues long. The V gene's germline CDR1 is MNHNS and CDR2 SASEGT. V was cut by 0 bases and J by 1 base, with 9 bases left in between. The CDR3 loop reads CASSEAPDSQETQYF. The CDR3 DNA follows: TGTGCCAGCAGTGAAGCCCCCGACAGCCAAGAGACCCAGTACTTC.

This clone was found a few times. The chain uses TRBV11-1 and TRBJ2-5, with no clear D. The CDR3 extends over 14 amino acids. The germline V and J ends were trimmed by 1 base and 0 bases, with 6 bases remaining between them. The germline CDR1 and CDR2 sequences are SGHAT and FQDESV (reference sequence). The CDR3 is CASSLGQDQETQYF. The CDR3 DNA reads TGTGCCAGCAGCTTAGGACAAGACCAAGAGACCCAGTACTTC.

The chain employs TRBV6-5 and TRBJ1-1, with 7 bases fitting TRBD1. The CDR3 has 13 amino acids. V lost 6 bases and J lost 8; bases outside the gene matches: 9. Germline V gene sequence: CDR1 MNHEY, CDR2 SVGAGI. In DNA, the CDR3 is TGTGCCAGCAGAGGGACAGCTCTCGACGAAGCTTTCTTT. Its translation: CASRGTALDEAFF.

The chain links TRBV5-1 to TRBJ2-5; tentatively, D is TRBD1 (6 bases). The CDR3 spans 13 residues. The V gene lost 3 bases and the J gene lost 5 bases, with 11 bases spanning the gap. Germline CDR1 and CDR2: SGHRS and YFSETQ. DNA for the CDR3: TGCGCCAGCAGCTCTCAGGGGCTTGAGACCCAGTACTTC. This encodes CASSSQGLETQYF.

This clone occurred once. The CDR3 region has the DNA TGTGCCAGCAGCGTAGGTGAACTCATCTATGGCTACACCTTC. It translates to CASSVGELIYGYTF. The V and J genes are TRBV9 and TRBJ1-2; D gene unclear. Germline V gives CDR1 SGDLS, CDR2 YYNGEE. Trimming removed 0 bases from V and 4 bases from J, with 10 bases in between. CDR3 length: 14 residues.

This clone appeared a few times. CDR3 sequence reads: CASSLYGGSTDTQYF. The CDR3 nucleotides are TGTGCCAGCAGCCTTTACGGGGGGTCCACAGATACGCAGTATTTT. J is TRBJ2-3 and V is TRBV7-3; TRBD2 aligns across 7 bases. V lost 5 bases and J lost 2; bases outside the gene matches: 7. CDR1 and CDR2 from the germline V gene are SGHTA and FQGTGA. The length of the CDR3 is 15 residues.

The rearrangement links TRBV6-6 to TRBJ2-5, with D maybe TRBD1 (5 bases). V was shortened by 8 bases and J by 5 bases, with 18 bases between the two germline ends. CDR1 MNHNY and CDR2 SVGAGI come from the germline V gene (reference sequence). This CDR3 has 14 amino acids. Here the CDR3 DNA reads TGTGCCAGCGCGGCACAGGTTGGCCGGGAGACCCAGTACTTC. It codes for CASAAQVGRETQYF.

Regarding this clone: A read error may account for a junction end that differs from germline. The J gene is TRBJ1-1, the V gene TRBV6-5; D is unclear. This CDR3 has 15 amino acids. Per the germline V gene, CDR1 is MNHEY and CDR2 is SVGAGI. The CDR3 region has the DNA TGTGCCAGCAGTTCCGGAGGAGAAATGAACGCTGAAGCTTTCTTT. Translation gives CASSSGGEMNAEAFF.

This chain uses TRBV27 with TRBJ2-5; TRBD2 matches at 8 bases. The V gene's germline CDR1 is MNHEY and CDR2 SMNVEV (reference sequence). The ends lost 3 bases at V and 5 bases at J; junction bases unmatched: 11. The CDR3 spans 16 residues. Here the CDR3 DNA reads TGTGCCAGCAGTTTCACACACAGCGGGGGCGGGGAGACCCAGTACTTC. Translation gives CASSFTHSGGGETQYF.

The rearrangement joins TRBV12-3 or TRBV12-4 to TRBJ1-2; 8 positions match TRBD1. Trimming took 6 bases from V and 6 from J; bases not matched to a gene: 3. The CDR3 covers 12 residues. CDR3 protein: CASRTGADGYTF. CDR3 nucleotides: TGTGCCAGCAGGACAGGGGCAGATGGCTACACCTTC.

A word on this clone: The same CDR3 arises from other DNA sequences in this sample as well. This rearrangement joins TRBV19 to TRBJ1-5, with 7 bases lining up with TRBD1. CDR3 length: 13 amino acids. Looked up from germline, CDR1 is LNHDA and CDR2 is SQIVND (reference sequence). Germline trimming cut 3 bases from V and 5 bases from J; bases unmatched to any gene: 1. The CDR3 loop reads CASSIDRDQPQHF. As DNA, the CDR3 is TGTGCCAGTAGTATCGACAGGGATCAGCCCCAGCATTTT.

The CDR3: CASSYRRPSNQPQHF. The CDR3 bases are TGTGCCAGCAGTTACCGCAGGCCCAGCAATCAGCCCCAGCATTTT. The V and J genes are TRBV6-5 and TRBJ1-5; no firm D call. This CDR3 spans 15 amino acids. The V gene's germline CDR1 is MNHEY and CDR2 SVGAGI. The germline V and J ends were trimmed by 2 bases and 1 base, with 9 bases remaining between them.

The chain uses TRBV5-6 and TRBJ2-2; D possibly corresponds to TRBD1 (6 bases). V lost 4 bases, J lost 7 bases, and 14 bases lay in between. In germline, CDR1 is SGHDT, CDR2 YYEEEE. The CDR3 totals 14 residues. CDR3 bases: TGTGCCAGCAGCCACAGGGTCATGATCGGGGAGCTGTTTTTT. Protein product: CASSHRVMIGELFF.

The CDR3, as DNA: TGTGCCAGCTCCCCCCAGGCGACAGGTGGGACTGAAGCTTTCTTT. Its protein is CASSPQATGGTEAFF. The rearrangement joins TRBV18 to TRBJ1-1; perhaps TRBD1 as D (6 bases). CDR3 length equals 15 residues. V lost 6 bases to trimming and J lost 5 bases, with 19 bases between them. Germline CDR1 KGHSH, CDR2 LQKENI.

The sample holds a few counts of this clone. This chain connects TRBV6-5 to TRBJ1-1; tentatively, D is TRBD1 (5 bases). CDR3 length: 14 residues. V dropped 5 bases and J dropped 0 bases, with 10 bases sitting between them. Germline V lookup: CDR1 MNHEY, CDR2 SVGAGI. This CDR3 is CASSTTDVNTEAFF. The CDR3 coding sequence is TGTGCCAGCAGTACGACAGACGTGAACACTGAAGCTTTCTTT.

The chain employs TRBV13 and TRBJ2-5; no reliable D call. CDR1 and CDR2 (germline): PRHDT, FYEKMQ (reference sequence). Trimming cost V 0 bases and J 4 bases, with 12 bases left between them. The CDR3 totals 15 residues. CDR3 loop: CASSLGAFSGETQYF. The CDR3 DNA reads as TGTGCCAGCAGCTTAGGGGCATTTTCGGGAGAGACCCAGTACTTC.

The chain combines TRBV2 with TRBJ1-5; D gene uncertain. Germline CDR1 is SNHLY and CDR2 is FYNNEI. The CDR3 runs to 15 residues. Trimming took off 3 bases at V and 0 bases at J, with 9 bases between the two ends. The CDR3 DNA sequence: TGTGCCAGCAGTGACCTCGTCTATAGCAATCAGCCCCAGCATTTT. Translated, it gives CASSDLVYSNQPQHF. Variable domain in full (rest from reference TRBV2 and TRBJ1-5): EPEVTQTPSHQVTQMGQEVILRCVPISNHLYFYWYRQILGQKVEFLVSFYNNEISEKSEIFDDQFSVERPDGSNFTLKIRSTKLEDSAMYFCASSDLVYSNQPQHFGDGTRLSIL.

CDR3 loop: CASSQVIRGDTQYF. The DNA for the CDR3 is TGTGCCAGCAGCCAAGTCATTAGGGGGGATACGCAGTATTTT. The chain recombines TRBV3-1 (or the pseudogene TRBV3-2) with TRBJ2-3, with TRBD1 as a possible D gene (6 bases). V was clipped by 1 base and J by 6 bases, with 11 bases between them. The germline V gene encodes CDR1 LGHDT and CDR2 YNNKEL (reference sequence). The CDR3 is made up of 14 amino acids.

This clone was seen only once. The V and J genes are TRBV9 and TRBJ1-5; D is unclear. Germline V lookup: CDR1 SGDLS, CDR2 YYNGEE. The CDR3 totals 9 residues. The V end lost 10 bases, the J end lost 13 bases, and 12 bases lay between the germline ends. The chain's CDR3 is CARPPGQHF. In nucleotides, the CDR3 is TGTGCCCGCCCGCCGGGACAGCATTTT.

The rearrangement uses TRBV29-1 and TRBJ1-4, with 7 bases that match TRBD1. Trimming took 5 bases from V and 16 from J; bases not matched to a gene: 10. The CDR3 loop spans 11 amino acids. Germline CDR1 SQVTM, CDR2 ANQGSEA. The CDR3, as DNA: TGCAGCGTTTACGACAGGGTCTTGGAGTTTTTT. Its protein is CSVYDRVLEFF.

The gene calls are TRBV7-2 and TRBJ2-3; 8 bases are a match to TRBD1. J lost 2 bases, V lost 4 bases, and 5 bases had no gene match. Germline V gives CDR1 SGHTA, CDR2 FQGNSA. The CDR3 contains 15 residues. The CDR3 DNA reads TGTGCCAGCAGCTCGACAGGGGTAATCACAGATACGCAGTATTTT. It specifies CASSSTGVITDTQYF.